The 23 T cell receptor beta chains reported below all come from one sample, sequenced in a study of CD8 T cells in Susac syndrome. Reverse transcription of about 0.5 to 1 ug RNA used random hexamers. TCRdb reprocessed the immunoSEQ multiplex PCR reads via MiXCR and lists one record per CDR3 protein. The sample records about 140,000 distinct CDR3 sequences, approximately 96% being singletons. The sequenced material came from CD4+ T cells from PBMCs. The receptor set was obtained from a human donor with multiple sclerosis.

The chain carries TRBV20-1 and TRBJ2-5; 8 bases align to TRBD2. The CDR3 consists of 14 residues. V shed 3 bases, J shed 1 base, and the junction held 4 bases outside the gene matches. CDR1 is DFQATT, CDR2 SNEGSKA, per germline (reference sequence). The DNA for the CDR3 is TGCAGTGCTAGTTGGCTAGCGGGCCAAGAGACCCAGTACTTC. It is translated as CSASWLAGQETQYF.

The CDR3 protein is CSAARGTDRNEQYF. CDR3 DNA sequence: TGCAGCGCAGCCAGGGGTACAGACCGGAACGAGCAGTACTTC. The chain combines TRBV29-1 with TRBJ2-7, with D perhaps TRBD1 (6 bases). The ends were cut back, 7 bases at V and 5 bases at J, with 21 bases in the middle. CDR3 length equals 14 residues. The germline CDR1 and CDR2 sequences are SQVTM and ANQGSEA.

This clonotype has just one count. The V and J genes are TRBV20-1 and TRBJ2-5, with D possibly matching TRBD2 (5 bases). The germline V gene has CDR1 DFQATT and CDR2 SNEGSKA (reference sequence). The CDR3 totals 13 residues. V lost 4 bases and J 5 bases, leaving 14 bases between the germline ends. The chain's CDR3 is CSAIEGVGETQYF. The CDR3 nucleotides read TGCAGTGCTATAGAGGGAGTGGGGGAGACCCAGTACTTC.

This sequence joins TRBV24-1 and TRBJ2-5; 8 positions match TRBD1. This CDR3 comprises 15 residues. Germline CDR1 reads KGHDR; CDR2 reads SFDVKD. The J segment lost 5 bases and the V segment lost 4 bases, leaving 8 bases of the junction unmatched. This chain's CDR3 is CATSDRGQGLETQYF. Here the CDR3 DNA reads TGTGCCACCAGTGACAGAGGACAGGGTTTGGAGACCCAGTACTTC.

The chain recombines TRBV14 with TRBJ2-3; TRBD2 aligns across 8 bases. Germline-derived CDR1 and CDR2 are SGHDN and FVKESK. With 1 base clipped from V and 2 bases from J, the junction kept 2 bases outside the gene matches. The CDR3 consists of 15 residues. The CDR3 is CASSQAGRATDTQYF. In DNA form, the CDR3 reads TGTGCCAGCAGCCAAGCCGGGAGGGCCACAGATACGCAGTATTTT.

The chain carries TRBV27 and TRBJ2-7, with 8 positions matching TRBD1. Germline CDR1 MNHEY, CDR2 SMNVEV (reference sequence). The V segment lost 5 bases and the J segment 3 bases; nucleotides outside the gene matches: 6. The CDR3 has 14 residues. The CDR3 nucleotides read TGTGCCAGCAGTCGAACAGGGGGTCTCTACGAGCAGTACTTC. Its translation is CASSRTGGLYEQYF.

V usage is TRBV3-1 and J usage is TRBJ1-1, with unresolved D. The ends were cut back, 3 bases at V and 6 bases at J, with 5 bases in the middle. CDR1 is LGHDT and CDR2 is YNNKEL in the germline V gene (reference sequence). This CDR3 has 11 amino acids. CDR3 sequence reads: CASSHSSEAFF. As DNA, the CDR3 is TGTGCCAGCAGCCATTCGTCTGAAGCTTTCTTT.

The CDR3, as DNA: TGTGCCAGCAGCCAAAGGGTCGGGACTAGCGGATACGAGCAGTACTTC. This encodes CASSQRVGTSGYEQYF. The chain has TRBV4-2 and TRBJ2-7; TRBD2 matches at 11 bases. Germline CDR1 reads LGHNA; CDR2 reads YNFKEQ. This CDR3 is built from 16 residues. V gave up 2 bases and J gave up 4 bases; unmatched junction bases: 7.

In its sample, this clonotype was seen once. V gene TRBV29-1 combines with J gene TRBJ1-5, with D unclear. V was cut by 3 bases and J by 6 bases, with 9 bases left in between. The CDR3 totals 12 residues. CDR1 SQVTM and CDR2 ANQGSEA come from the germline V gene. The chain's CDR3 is CSVDRVPQPQHF. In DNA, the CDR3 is TGCAGCGTTGATAGGGTTCCTCAGCCCCAGCATTTT.

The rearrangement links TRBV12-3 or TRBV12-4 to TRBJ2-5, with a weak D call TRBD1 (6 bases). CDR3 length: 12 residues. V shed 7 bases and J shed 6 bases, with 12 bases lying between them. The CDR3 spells CASTTGSQTQYF. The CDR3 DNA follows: TGTGCCAGCACTACAGGGTCCCAGACCCAGTACTTC.

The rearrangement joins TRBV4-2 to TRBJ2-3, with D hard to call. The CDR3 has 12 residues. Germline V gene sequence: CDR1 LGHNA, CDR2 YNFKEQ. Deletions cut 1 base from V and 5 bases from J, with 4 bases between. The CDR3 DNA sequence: TGTGCCAGCAGCCAAGCAAGAGATACGCAGTATTTT. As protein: CASSQARDTQYF.

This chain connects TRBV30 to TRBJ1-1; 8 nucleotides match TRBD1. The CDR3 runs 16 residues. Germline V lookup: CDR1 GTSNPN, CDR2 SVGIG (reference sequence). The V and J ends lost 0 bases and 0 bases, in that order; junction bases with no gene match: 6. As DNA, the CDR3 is TGTGCCTGGAGTGTGGGACAGGCCCGCATGAACACTGAAGCTTTCTTT. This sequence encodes CAWSVGQARMNTEAFF. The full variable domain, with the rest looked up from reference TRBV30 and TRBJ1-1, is SQTIHQWPATLVQPVGSPLSLECTVEGTSNPNLYWYRQAAGRGLQLLFYSVGIGQISSEVPQNLSASRPQDRQFILSSKKLLLSDSGFYLCAWSVGQARMNTEAFFGQGTRLTVV.

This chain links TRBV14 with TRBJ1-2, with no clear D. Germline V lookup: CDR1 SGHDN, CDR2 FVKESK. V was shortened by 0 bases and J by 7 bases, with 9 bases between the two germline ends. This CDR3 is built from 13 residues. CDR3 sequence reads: CASSQELYGGYTF. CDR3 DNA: TGTGCCAGCAGCCAAGAATTGTATGGTGGCTACACCTTC.

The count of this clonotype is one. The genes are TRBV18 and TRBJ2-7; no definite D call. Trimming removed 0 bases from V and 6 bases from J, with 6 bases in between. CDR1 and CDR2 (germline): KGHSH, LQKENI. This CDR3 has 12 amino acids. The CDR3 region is CASSPPLREQYF. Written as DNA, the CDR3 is TGTGCCAGCTCACCACCGCTCCGCGAGCAGTACTTC.

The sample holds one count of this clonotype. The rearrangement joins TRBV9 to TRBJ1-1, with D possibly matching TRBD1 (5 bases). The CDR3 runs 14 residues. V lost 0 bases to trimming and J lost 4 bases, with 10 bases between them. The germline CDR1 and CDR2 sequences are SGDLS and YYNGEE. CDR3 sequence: CASSVVGGITEAFF. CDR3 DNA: TGTGCCAGCAGCGTAGTTGGGGGGATCACTGAAGCTTTCTTT.

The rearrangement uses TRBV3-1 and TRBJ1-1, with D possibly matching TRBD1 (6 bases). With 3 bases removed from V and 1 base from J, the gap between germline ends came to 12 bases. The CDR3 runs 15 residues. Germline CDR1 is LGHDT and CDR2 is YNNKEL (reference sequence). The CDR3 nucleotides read TGTGCCAGCAGCCAGATCGGGACACCGAACACTGAAGCTTTCTTT. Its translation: CASSQIGTPNTEAFF. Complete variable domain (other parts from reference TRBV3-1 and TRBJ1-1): DTAVSQTPKYLVTQMGNDKSIKCEQNLGHDTMYWYKQDSKKFLKIMFSYNNKELIINETVPNRFSPKSPDKAHLNLHINSLELGDSAVYFCASSQIGTPNTEAFFGQGTRLTVV.

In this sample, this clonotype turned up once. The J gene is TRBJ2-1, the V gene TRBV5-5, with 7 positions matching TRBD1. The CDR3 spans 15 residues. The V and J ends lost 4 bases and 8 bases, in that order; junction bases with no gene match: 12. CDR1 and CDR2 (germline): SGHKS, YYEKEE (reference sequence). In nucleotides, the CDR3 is TGTGCCAGCAGCGCTGCCTCGACAGGGAGCCATGAGCAGTTCTTC. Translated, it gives CASSAASTGSHEQFF.

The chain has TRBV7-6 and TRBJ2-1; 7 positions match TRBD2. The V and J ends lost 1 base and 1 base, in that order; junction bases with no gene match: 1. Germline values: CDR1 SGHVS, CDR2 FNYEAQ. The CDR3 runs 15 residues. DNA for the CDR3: TGTGCCAGCAGCTTAGTGGGGGGGTCCTACAATGAGCAGTTCTTC. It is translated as CASSLVGGSYNEQFF.

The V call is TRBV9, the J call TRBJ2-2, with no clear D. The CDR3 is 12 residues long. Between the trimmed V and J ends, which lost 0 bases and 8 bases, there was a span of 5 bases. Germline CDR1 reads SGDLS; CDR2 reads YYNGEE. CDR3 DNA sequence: TGTGCCAGCAGCGTAGGCCAGGGGGAGCTGTTTTTT. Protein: CASSVGQGELFF.

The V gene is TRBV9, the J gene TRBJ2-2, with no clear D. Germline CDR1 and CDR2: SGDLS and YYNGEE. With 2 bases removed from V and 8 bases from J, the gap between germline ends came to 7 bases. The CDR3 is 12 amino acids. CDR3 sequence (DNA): TGTGCCAGCAGCGTGGTGATGGGGGAGCTGTTTTTT. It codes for CASSVVMGELFF. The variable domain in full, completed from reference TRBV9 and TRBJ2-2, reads DSGVTQTPKHLITATGQRVTLRCSPRSGDLSVYWYQQSLDQGLQFLIQYYNGEERAKGNILERFSAQQFPDLHSELNLSSLELGDSALYFCASSVVMGELFFGEGSRLTVL.

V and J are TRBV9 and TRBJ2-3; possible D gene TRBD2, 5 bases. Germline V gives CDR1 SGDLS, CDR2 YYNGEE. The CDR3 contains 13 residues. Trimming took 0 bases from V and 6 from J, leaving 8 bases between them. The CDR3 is CASSVEPSDTQYF. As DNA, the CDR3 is TGTGCCAGCAGCGTAGAGCCTAGCGATACGCAGTATTTT.

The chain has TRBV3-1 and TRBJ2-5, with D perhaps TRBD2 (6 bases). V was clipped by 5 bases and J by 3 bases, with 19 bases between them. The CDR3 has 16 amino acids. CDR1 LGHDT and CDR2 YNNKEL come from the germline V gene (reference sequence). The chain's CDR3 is CASSATLTRPEETQYF. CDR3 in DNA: TGTGCCAGCAGCGCTACCCTGACTAGGCCAGAAGAGACCCAGTACTTC.

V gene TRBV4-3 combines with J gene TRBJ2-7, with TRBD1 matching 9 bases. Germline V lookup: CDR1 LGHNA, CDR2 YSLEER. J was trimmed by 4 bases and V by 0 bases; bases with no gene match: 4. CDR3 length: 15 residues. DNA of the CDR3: TGCGCCAGCAGCCAAGATTCACAGGGGGCGTACGAGCAGTACTTC. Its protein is CASSQDSQGAYEQYF.